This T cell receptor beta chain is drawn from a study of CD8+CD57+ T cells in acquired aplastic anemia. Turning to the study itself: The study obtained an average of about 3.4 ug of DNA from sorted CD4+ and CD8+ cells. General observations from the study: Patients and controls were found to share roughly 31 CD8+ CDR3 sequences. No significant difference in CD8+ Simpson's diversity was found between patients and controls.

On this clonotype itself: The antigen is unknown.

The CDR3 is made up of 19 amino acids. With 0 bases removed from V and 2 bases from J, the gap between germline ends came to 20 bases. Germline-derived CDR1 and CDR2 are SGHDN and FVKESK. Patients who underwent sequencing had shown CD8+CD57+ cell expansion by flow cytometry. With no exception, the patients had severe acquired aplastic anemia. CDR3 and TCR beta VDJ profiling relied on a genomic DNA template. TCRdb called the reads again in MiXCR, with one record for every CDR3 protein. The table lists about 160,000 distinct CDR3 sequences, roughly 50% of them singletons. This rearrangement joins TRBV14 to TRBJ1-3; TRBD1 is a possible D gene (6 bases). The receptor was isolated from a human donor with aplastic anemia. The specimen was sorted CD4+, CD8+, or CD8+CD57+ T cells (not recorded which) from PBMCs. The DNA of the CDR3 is TGTGCCAGCAGCCAAGACCCCGGGACACCGGACGGTACTGGAAACACCATATATTTT. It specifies CASSQDPGTPDGTGNTIYF.